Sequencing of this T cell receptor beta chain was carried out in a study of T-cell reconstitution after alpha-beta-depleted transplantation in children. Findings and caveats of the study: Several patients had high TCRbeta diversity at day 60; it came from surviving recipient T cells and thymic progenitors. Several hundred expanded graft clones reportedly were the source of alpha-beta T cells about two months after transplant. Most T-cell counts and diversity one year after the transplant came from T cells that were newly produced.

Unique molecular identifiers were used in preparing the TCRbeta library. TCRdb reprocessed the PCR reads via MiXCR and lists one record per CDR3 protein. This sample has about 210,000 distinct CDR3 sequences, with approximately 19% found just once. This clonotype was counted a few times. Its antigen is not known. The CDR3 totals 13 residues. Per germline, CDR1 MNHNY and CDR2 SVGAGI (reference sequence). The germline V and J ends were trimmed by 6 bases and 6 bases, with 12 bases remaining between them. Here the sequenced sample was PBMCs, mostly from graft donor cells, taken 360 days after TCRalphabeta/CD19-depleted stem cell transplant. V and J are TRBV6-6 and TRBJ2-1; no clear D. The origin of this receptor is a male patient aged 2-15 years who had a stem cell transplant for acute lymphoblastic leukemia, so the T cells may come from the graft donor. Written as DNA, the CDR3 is TGTGCCAGCAGCCCCCGACTCGTCAATGAGCAGTTCTTC. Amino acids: CASSPRLVNEQFF.